Listed below are T cell receptor beta chains from one sample, sequenced in a study of shared clonotypes between healthy human individuals. The method was immunoSEQ multiplex PCR; TCRdb's version includes in-frame clones alone and lacks a portion of them. The data contain fewer than 1 million clones, 95% to 97% of them singletons. Sequenced sample: naive CD8+ T cells sorted from blood. These receptors were collected from a man aged 30-40 years in good health. Each CDR3 is given with its conserved first and last residue. The D gene is left open where the match is weak. Where a row states a size, it is once, few, many or the class of an expanded clone; other rows omit it.

j_call | v_call | d_call | clone_size | cdr3_nt | cdr3_aa
TRBJ1-1 | TRBV13 | TRBD1 | NA | TGTGCCAGCAGCTCACAGGGGGCTGCGAACACTGAAGCTTTCTTT | CASSSQGAANTEAFF
TRBJ2-1 | TRBV10-3 | NA | NA | TGTGCCACCTCGGTGGGGGCTCATGAGCAGTTCTTC | CATSVGAHEQFF
TRBJ2-7 | TRBV19 | TRBD2 | once | TGTGCCAGTACCCAGGAAGGTAGCGGGGGTTTTTACGAGCAGTACTTC | CASTQEGSGGFYEQYF
TRBJ2-5 | TRBV29-1 | NA | once | TGCAGCGTTGCTGGGGAGACCTCAGGGGGGATCCAAGAGACCCAGTACTTC | CSVAGETSGGIQETQYF
TRBJ2-1 | TRBV7-9 | TRBD1 | NA | TGTGCCAGCAGCCCCCGGACAGGAGCCTACAATGAGCAGTTCTTC | CASSPRTGAYNEQFF
TRBJ1-1 | TRBV19 | NA | NA | TGTGCCAGTAGTGTGACCGGGAACACTGAAGCTTTCTTT | CASSVTGNTEAFF
TRBJ2-7 | TRBV14 | NA | NA | TGTGCCACCTATCACAGGGACGTCCCCTACGAGCAGTACTTC | CATYHRDVPYEQYF
TRBJ2-1 | TRBV2 | TRBD2 | NA | TGTGCCAGCAGCCAACTAGCGGGAGTGAACAATGAGCAGTTCTTC | CASSQLAGVNNEQFF
TRBJ2-7 | TRBV29-1 | TRBD1 | NA | TGCAGCGTTGAAATGGACAGGAACTCCTACGAGCAGTACTTC | CSVEMDRNSYEQYF
TRBJ2-2 | TRBV27 | NA | NA | TGTGCCAGCAGTTTATTGGGTGGCGGAACGAACACCGGGGAGCTGTTTTTT | CASSLLGGGTNTGELFF
TRBJ2-7 | TRBV7-2 | TRBD1 | once | TGTGCCAGCAGCTCCGTCCCAGGGGGATCCTACGAGCAGTACTTC | CASSSVPGGSYEQYF
TRBJ2-2 | TRBV7-9 | NA | few | TGTGCCAGCAGCTTCCCAGGGGGGGCCCGAAAAAACACCGGGGAGCTGTTTTTT | CASSFPGGARKNTGELFF
TRBJ2-3 | TRBV29-1 | NA | NA | TGCAGCGTTGTGGGGGAGATTAGCACAGATACGCAGTATTTT | CSVVGEISTDTQYF
TRBJ2-1 | TRBV28 | NA | NA | TGTGCCAGCAGCCTGACCCCTCGATCCTACAATGAGCAGTTCTTC | CASSLTPRSYNEQFF
TRBJ2-4 | TRBV27 | NA | NA | TGTGCCAGCAGTAGCCGCCAAGACCAAAACATTCAGTACTTC | CASSSRQDQNIQYF
TRBJ2-3 | TRBV25-1 | NA | NA | TGTGCCAGCAGTCCCGGCTATACGCAGTATTTT | CASSPGYTQYF
TRBJ2-1 | TRBV7-3 | NA | NA | TGTGCCAGCGGTCGAGGAGGAAGAAATGAGCAGTTCTTC | CASGRGGRNEQFF
TRBJ2-1 | TRBV27 | TRBD2 | NA | TGTGCCAGCAGTAGACTCCAGACTAGCGGATGGGATGAGCAGTTCTTC | CASSRLQTSGWDEQFF
TRBJ2-1 | TRBV29-1 | NA | NA | TGCAGCGTTGAAGGGGCAAGGGGCAGCTCCTACAATGAGCAGTTCTTC | CSVEGARGSSYNEQFF
TRBJ1-1 | TRBV7-9 | TRBD1 | NA | TGTGCCAGCAGCCCCTCGGACAGGGTGAACACTGAAGCTTTCTTT | CASSPSDRVNTEAFF
TRBJ2-3 | TRBV30 | TRBD2 | NA | TGTGCCTGGAACCTGGGACTAGCATTCACAGATACGCAGTATTTT | CAWNLGLAFTDTQYF
TRBJ2-3 | TRBV5-4 | TRBD2 | NA | TGTGCCAGCAGCTCATTACTAGCGGGAGAAGGTGCAGATACGCAGTATTTT | CASSSLLAGEGADTQYF
TRBJ2-1 | TRBV29-1 | TRBD2 | NA | TGCAGCGTCCCTGGGCTTTTAGCGGGAGGGCCGAGGGATGAGCAGTTCTTC | CSVPGLLAGGPRDEQFF
TRBJ1-5 | TRBV28 | NA | NA | TGTGCCAGCAGTTTAGCGGCAAGCAATCAGCCCCAGCATTTT | CASSLAASNQPQHF
TRBJ2-3 | TRBV27 | NA | NA | TGTGCCAGCAGTTTGACCTCGTGGGCGGGTTCGTATTTT | CASSLTSWAGSYF
TRBJ1-1 | TRBV27 | NA | NA | TGTGCCAGCGAAGGTGGAACTGAAGCTTTCTTT | CASEGGTEAFF
TRBJ1-3 | TRBV13 | NA | NA | TGTGCCAGCAGCCCGCCCTTGGGTGGAAACACCATATATTTT | CASSPPLGGNTIYF
TRBJ1-4 | TRBV27 | NA | NA | TGTGCCAGCAGGGGGACGGAAAAACTGTTTTTT | CASRGTEKLFF
TRBJ2-4 | TRBV5-1 | TRBD1 | NA | TGCGCCAGCAGCTTGGTATTGGGGACAGGGGAAAACATTCAGTACTTC | CASSLVLGTGENIQYF